This TCR beta chain is from a study of low-dose radiotherapy and immunotherapy resistance in tumors. Turning to the study itself: Cohort 1 was treated with 0.5 Gy per fraction at 2-week intervals, amounting to 6.5 Gy overall. Intravenous ipilimumab 1 mg/kg every six weeks was given with nivolumab 240 mg every two weeks. Every two weeks, the protocol called for intravenous cyclophosphamide at 200 mg/m2. It was given one day before each radiation and immunotherapy administration. On cycle 1 day 1, patients started four cycles of oral aspirin 300 mg daily.

With 5 bases clipped from V and 8 bases from J, the junction kept 6 bases outside the gene matches. The CDR3 is 15 residues long. Germline values: CDR1 SGHNT, CDR2 YENEEA. The TCRs were subjected to amplification over roughly 18 PCR cycles employing a constant-region primer in conjunction with a V-primer adapter. TCRdb redid the calling of the reads with MiXCR, one entry per CDR3 protein. Of tens of thousands of distinct CDR3 sequences listed, 12% are singletons. In its sample, this clonotype was seen many times. The sample's time point: before trial treatment. The sequence derives from a female donor with ovarian cancer. This chain joins TRBV11-3 and TRBJ1-6, with 10 bases fitting TRBD1. Sample: PBMCs, taken before treatment. The CDR3 protein is CASSPGTGVDSPLHF. DNA of the CDR3: TGTGCCAGCAGCCCCGGGACAGGGGTTGATTCACCCCTCCACTTT.